In its sample, the clone carrying this T cell receptor (beta chain) was seen many times. Its antigen is not known. The data stem from a study of T cell repertoires in cytomegalovirus infection. Study background: Shared public TCR beta signatures pointed to both CMV infection and a matching HLA type.

One entry per CDR3 protein results from TCRdb running MiXCR on the reads. The sample holds hundreds of thousands of distinct CDR3 sequences; around 9.1% are singletons and the top ten take more than 2.5%. Whole-study results and caveats: Carriage of CMV together with the relevant HLA was identifiable through cumulative public TCR beta family frequency. Predominance within the ex vivo response was attributable to HLA-C-restricted CMV-specific TCR beta clonotypes.

This clonotype originated in a human donor in good health (CMV status not recorded). Some clones in this sample may be carry-over from other donors' samples. Sequencing was carried out using PBMCs.

The DNA for the CDR3 is TGCAGTGCTAGAGACCGCGGACAGGGCAGAGAGTTCTTC. It yields the protein CSARDRGQGREFF. This rearrangement joins TRBV20-1 to TRBJ2-1; 8 nucleotides match TRBD1. The CDR3 length is 13 residues. CDR1 DFQATT and CDR2 SNEGSKA come from the germline V gene (reference sequence). V was clipped by 0 bases and J by 14 bases; unmatched bases: 9.